The rows below give T cell receptor beta chains drawn from one sample of a study of blood T cell repertoires in COVID-19. The assay was immunoSEQ multiplex PCR, and TCRdb's table has in-frame clones only and misses some. The sample holds about 250,000 clones, more than 70% seen once. Sequences were obtained from peripheral blood. These receptor sequences come from a man aged 40-49 years with active or convalescent COVID-19. CDR3s include the opening cysteine and the closing phenylalanine or tryptophan. The order of the fields is V gene, clone size, D gene, J gene, CDR3 DNA, CDR3 protein. The D gene is left open where the match is weak. The size field is filled for only some rows; it gives once, few, many or a size class.

v_call: TRBV7-9; clone_size: .; d_call: TRBD1; j_call: TRBJ1-2; cdr3_nt: TGTGCCAGCAGCTTAGGGGCAGGGGGCGTTTTGTCTGGCTACACCTTC; cdr3_aa: CASSLGAGGVLSGYTF
v_call: TRBV18; clone_size: .; d_call: .; j_call: TRBJ1-3; cdr3_nt: TGTGCCAGCTCACCAGGAGTCCGAAACACCATATATTTT; cdr3_aa: CASSPGVRNTIYF
v_call: TRBV11-3; clone_size: .; d_call: TRBD2; j_call: TRBJ2-5; cdr3_nt: TGTGCCAGCAGCATAGCGGGAGGAATCGGGGAGACCCAGTACTTC; cdr3_aa: CASSIAGGIGETQYF
v_call: TRBV19; clone_size: .; d_call: .; j_call: TRBJ1-4; cdr3_nt: TGTGCCAGTAGTACACAGGCCTCTAATGAAAAACTGTTTTTT; cdr3_aa: CASSTQASNEKLFF
v_call: TRBV9; clone_size: .; d_call: TRBD1; j_call: TRBJ1-3; cdr3_nt: TGTGCCAGCAGCGTAGACAGGGGGCTTACTGGAAACACCATATATTTT; cdr3_aa: CASSVDRGLTGNTIYF
v_call: TRBV7-2; clone_size: .; d_call: .; j_call: TRBJ2-3; cdr3_nt: TGTGCCAGCAGGTCTAGTGGAGATACGCAGTATTTT; cdr3_aa: CASRSSGDTQYF
v_call: TRBV6-5; clone_size: few; d_call: .; j_call: TRBJ1-3; cdr3_nt: TGTGCCAGCAGTTACGGGGGGGCTGGAAACACCATATATTTT; cdr3_aa: CASSYGGAGNTIYF
v_call: TRBV3-1/TRBV3-2; clone_size: .; d_call: TRBD1; j_call: TRBJ1-2; cdr3_nt: TGTGCCAGCAGCCGACCGGGACAGGGCGGCTACACCTTC; cdr3_aa: CASSRPGQGGYTF
v_call: TRBV7-8; clone_size: .; d_call: .; j_call: TRBJ2-5; cdr3_nt: TGTGCCAGCAGCTTAGCCCCACAGCAAGAGACCCAGTACTTC; cdr3_aa: CASSLAPQQETQYF
v_call: TRBV29-1; clone_size: .; d_call: TRBD1; j_call: TRBJ1-4; cdr3_nt: TGCAGCGTAAAGACAGGGTCTAATGAAAAACTGTTTTTT; cdr3_aa: CSVKTGSNEKLFF
v_call: TRBV7-9; clone_size: .; d_call: .; j_call: TRBJ2-5; cdr3_nt: TGTGCCAGCAGCCCCGCAGGGGCTATGAAAGAGACCCAGTACTTC; cdr3_aa: CASSPAGAMKETQYF
v_call: TRBV11-2; clone_size: once; d_call: .; j_call: TRBJ1-3; cdr3_nt: TGTGCCAGCAGCTCCCGCGGGGACGGAAACACCATATATTTT; cdr3_aa: CASSSRGDGNTIYF
v_call: TRBV19; clone_size: .; d_call: TRBD2; j_call: TRBJ2-3; cdr3_nt: TGTGCCAGTAGTCCCTGGACTAGCGGGAGCACAGATACGCAGTATTTT; cdr3_aa: CASSPWTSGSTDTQYF
v_call: TRBV5-8; clone_size: .; d_call: .; j_call: TRBJ2-3; cdr3_nt: TGTGCCAGCACGATAGCGGGCACAGATACGCAGTATTTT; cdr3_aa: CASTIAGTDTQYF
v_call: TRBV6-2/TRBV6-3; clone_size: .; d_call: TRBD1; j_call: TRBJ1-6; cdr3_nt: TGTGCCAGCAGTGACACTACAGGGGGCAGAAATTCACCCCTCCACTTT; cdr3_aa: CASSDTTGGRNSPLHF
v_call: TRBV29-1; clone_size: .; d_call: .; j_call: TRBJ1-1; cdr3_nt: TGCAGCGTTGAACCGTCGACCGGGGGCACTGAAGCTTTCTTT; cdr3_aa: CSVEPSTGGTEAFF
v_call: TRBV7-7; clone_size: .; d_call: TRBD2; j_call: TRBJ2-5; cdr3_nt: TGTGCTAGCAGCAAAACTAGCGGGGGAGAGACCCAGTACTTC; cdr3_aa: CASSKTSGGETQYF
v_call: TRBV27; clone_size: .; d_call: .; j_call: TRBJ1-6; cdr3_nt: TGTGCCAGCAGTTTATCGGGCAGGGGACCGAGACTCCTCCACTTT; cdr3_aa: CASSLSGRGPRLLHF
v_call: TRBV27; clone_size: .; d_call: TRBD1; j_call: TRBJ2-1; cdr3_nt: TGTGCCAGCATCAACCGGGACAGGGAAAGGTTTATGTTCTTC; cdr3_aa: CASINRDRERFMFF
v_call: TRBV19; clone_size: once; d_call: .; j_call: TRBJ1-4; cdr3_nt: TGTGCCGCTCAAGGGGGGGCGACTGAAAAACTGTTTTTT; cdr3_aa: CAAQGGATEKLFF
v_call: TRBV6-4; clone_size: .; d_call: .; j_call: TRBJ2-1; cdr3_nt: TGTGCCAGCAGTGTGGGGCAGGAATACAATGAGCAGTTCTTC; cdr3_aa: CASSVGQEYNEQFF
v_call: TRBV12-2; clone_size: .; d_call: .; j_call: TRBJ1-3; cdr3_nt: TGTGCAAGTCGCCCCCCCAGGACAGGGGCTGGAAACACCATATATTTT; cdr3_aa: CASRPPRTGAGNTIYF
v_call: TRBV14; clone_size: .; d_call: .; j_call: TRBJ1-6; cdr3_nt: TGTGCCAGCAGCCAACAGGGATCGGGTCGGTCACCCCTCCACTTT; cdr3_aa: CASSQQGSGRSPLHF
v_call: TRBV29-1; clone_size: .; d_call: TRBD2; j_call: TRBJ2-1; cdr3_nt: TGCAGCGTCAGTAGCGGGAGGAGCTCCTACAATGAGCAGTTCTTC; cdr3_aa: CSVSSGRSSYNEQFF
v_call: TRBV28; clone_size: .; d_call: .; j_call: TRBJ2-7; cdr3_nt: TGTGCCAGCATCTCTAAGGGGCAGGGGAGTTTCGAGCAGTACTTC; cdr3_aa: CASISKGQGSFEQYF
v_call: TRBV11-3; clone_size: .; d_call: TRBD1; j_call: TRBJ1-2; cdr3_nt: TGTGCCAGCAGCAACAGGGGATACTATGGCTACACCTTC; cdr3_aa: CASSNRGYYGYTF
v_call: TRBV6-1; clone_size: .; d_call: .; j_call: TRBJ1-2; cdr3_nt: TGTGCCAGCAGTGAAGTGGTTCCAGGTTATGGCTACACCTTC; cdr3_aa: CASSEVVPGYGYTF
v_call: TRBV30; clone_size: .; d_call: TRBD2; j_call: TRBJ2-5; cdr3_nt: TGTGCCTGGATGGATGCGGGAGGGATAGAGACCCAGTACTTC; cdr3_aa: CAWMDAGGIETQYF
v_call: TRBV12-5; clone_size: .; d_call: .; j_call: TRBJ1-2; cdr3_nt: TGTGCTAGTGGTTTTTCCACGGGGAACTCTTATGGCTACACCTTC; cdr3_aa: CASGFSTGNSYGYTF
v_call: TRBV27; clone_size: .; d_call: .; j_call: TRBJ2-3; cdr3_nt: TGTGCCAGCACCCCAATTTCCAGAGATACGCAGTATTTT; cdr3_aa: CASTPISRDTQYF
v_call: TRBV27; clone_size: .; d_call: .; j_call: TRBJ1-1; cdr3_nt: TGTGCCAGCAGTCGGGCGGGGGAGAGTGAAGCTTTCTTT; cdr3_aa: CASSRAGESEAFF
v_call: TRBV19; clone_size: .; d_call: .; j_call: TRBJ2-5; cdr3_nt: TGTGCCAGTAGTAGGGCAGGTCAGGAGACCCAGTACTTC; cdr3_aa: CASSRAGQETQYF
v_call: TRBV15; clone_size: .; d_call: .; j_call: TRBJ2-5; cdr3_nt: TGTGCCACCAGCAGAGATAACAGCTACCAAGAGACCCAGTACTTC; cdr3_aa: CATSRDNSYQETQYF
v_call: TRBV27; clone_size: .; d_call: TRBD1; j_call: TRBJ2-3; cdr3_nt: TGTGCCAGCAGTCCCGGGACAGGGGCAGATACGCAGTATTTT; cdr3_aa: CASSPGTGADTQYF
v_call: TRBV3-1/TRBV3-2; clone_size: .; d_call: TRBD1; j_call: TRBJ1-1; cdr3_nt: TGTGCCAGCAGCGACAGGGTTGATACTGAAGCTTTCTTT; cdr3_aa: CASSDRVDTEAFF
v_call: TRBV5-4; clone_size: .; d_call: TRBD2; j_call: TRBJ2-2; cdr3_nt: TGTGCCAGCAGCTTGCCCCGGACTAGTAATGGGGAGCTGTTTTTT; cdr3_aa: CASSLPRTSNGELFF
v_call: TRBV7-2; clone_size: .; d_call: .; j_call: TRBJ1-6; cdr3_nt: TGTGCCAGCAGCCCATGGGTCGACCGAGGTTCACCCCTCCACTTT; cdr3_aa: CASSPWVDRGSPLHF
v_call: TRBV2; clone_size: .; d_call: TRBD1; j_call: TRBJ1-6; cdr3_nt: TGTGCCAGCAGTGAAGAGGGGGCCGCGCGTTCACCCCTCCACTTT; cdr3_aa: CASSEEGAARSPLHF
v_call: TRBV10-3; clone_size: .; d_call: TRBD1; j_call: TRBJ1-2; cdr3_nt: TGTGCCATCAGTATGGGACAGGGTGACGGCTACACCTTC; cdr3_aa: CAISMGQGDGYTF
v_call: TRBV6-5; clone_size: once; d_call: .; j_call: TRBJ1-4; cdr3_nt: TGTGCCAGCAGCAAGGGACATAATGAAAAACTGTTTTTT; cdr3_aa: CASSKGHNEKLFF
v_call: TRBV30; clone_size: once; d_call: TRBD1; j_call: TRBJ2-5; cdr3_nt: TGTGCCTGGAGTAGAGGGGGCGGATCGGAGACCCAGTACTTC; cdr3_aa: CAWSRGGGSETQYF
v_call: TRBV11-3; clone_size: once; d_call: TRBD1; j_call: TRBJ1-1; cdr3_nt: TGTGCCAGCAGCGCACGACAGGGGGCGAACACTGAAGCTTTCTTT; cdr3_aa: CASSARQGANTEAFF
v_call: TRBV5-1; clone_size: .; d_call: TRBD2; j_call: TRBJ2-1; cdr3_nt: TGCGCCAGCAGCCACGGACTAGCGGGGGGGTTGGATGAGCAGTTCTTC; cdr3_aa: CASSHGLAGGLDEQFF
v_call: TRBV5-1; clone_size: .; d_call: TRBD1; j_call: TRBJ1-1; cdr3_nt: TGCGCCAGCAGCCTGACAGGGTTACACACTGAAGCTTTCTTT; cdr3_aa: CASSLTGLHTEAFF
v_call: TRBV19; clone_size: .; d_call: .; j_call: TRBJ1-5; cdr3_nt: TGTGCCAGTAGTATCGTGGCGGATAATCAGCCCCAGCATTTT; cdr3_aa: CASSIVADNQPQHF
v_call: TRBV11-2; clone_size: .; d_call: .; j_call: TRBJ1-1; cdr3_nt: TGTGCCAGCAGCTTTACTTCTACCACAGGCACTGAAGCTTTCTTT; cdr3_aa: CASSFTSTTGTEAFF
v_call: TRBV7-9; clone_size: .; d_call: .; j_call: TRBJ1-1; cdr3_nt: TGTGCCAGCAGCTGGGGGCCAGACACTGAAGCTTTCTTT; cdr3_aa: CASSWGPDTEAFF
v_call: TRBV29-1; clone_size: .; d_call: TRBD1; j_call: TRBJ1-4; cdr3_nt: TGCAGCGTTGGGACAGGGGGTAGGGAAAAACTGTTTTTT; cdr3_aa: CSVGTGGREKLFF
v_call: TRBV28; clone_size: once; d_call: TRBD1; j_call: TRBJ2-3; cdr3_nt: TGTGCCAGCGGCACCCCGGGACAGGGGGCGTCAGATACGCAGTATTTT; cdr3_aa: CASGTPGQGASDTQYF
v_call: TRBV7-2; clone_size: .; d_call: .; j_call: TRBJ2-5; cdr3_nt: TGTGCCAGTACAGGGAGAAACCAAGAGACCCAGTACTTC; cdr3_aa: CASTGRNQETQYF
v_call: TRBV18; clone_size: .; d_call: .; j_call: TRBJ1-1; cdr3_nt: TGTGCCAGCTCACCACCGAAGGTCGGGGGAACTGAAGCTTTCTTT; cdr3_aa: CASSPPKVGGTEAFF
v_call: TRBV28; clone_size: .; d_call: .; j_call: TRBJ2-1; cdr3_nt: TGTGCCAGCAGCTCCCCGGTAGTCTCCTACAATGAGCAGTTCTTC; cdr3_aa: CASSSPVVSYNEQFF
v_call: TRBV2; clone_size: .; d_call: TRBD1; j_call: TRBJ2-3; cdr3_nt: TGTGCCACCCTAAGGGGACAGGGGCCAGATACGCAGTATTTT; cdr3_aa: CATLRGQGPDTQYF
v_call: TRBV30; clone_size: once; d_call: .; j_call: TRBJ2-5; cdr3_nt: TGTGCCTGGAGTAGCGAAGTAACCCAGTACTTC; cdr3_aa: CAWSSEVTQYF
v_call: TRBV7-2; clone_size: once; d_call: .; j_call: TRBJ1-1; cdr3_nt: TGTGCCAGCAGTACTTGGGAATCAGGGAAGAACACTGAAGCTTTCTTT; cdr3_aa: CASSTWESGKNTEAFF
v_call: TRBV12-5; clone_size: .; d_call: TRBD2; j_call: TRBJ2-5; cdr3_nt: TGTGCTAGTGGTTCGGGACTAGCGGGAGTTGGGGAGACCCAGTACTTC; cdr3_aa: CASGSGLAGVGETQYF
v_call: TRBV19; clone_size: .; d_call: .; j_call: TRBJ2-1; cdr3_nt: TGTGCCAGTAGTATAGGGGCAGGGTCTTACAATGAGCAGTTCTTC; cdr3_aa: CASSIGAGSYNEQFF
v_call: TRBV6-5; clone_size: few; d_call: TRBD1; j_call: TRBJ2-7; cdr3_nt: TGTGCCAGCAGGCACAGGGGTTTATACGAGCAGTACTTC; cdr3_aa: CASRHRGLYEQYF